This TCR beta chain is drawn from a study of blood T cell repertoires in COVID-19. In the study overall: The cDNA or gDNA used as material had been derived from T cells, B-cell-depleted T cells, or PBMCs.

Clones were sequenced by immunoSEQ multiplex PCR, and TCRdb holds only the in-frame ones, with some missing. Of around 120,000 clones in the sample, around 63% were seen once. The CDR3 length is 15 residues. Germline V gives CDR1 LNHDA, CDR2 SQIVND (reference sequence). Trimming stripped 3 bases from V and 4 bases from J, with 13 bases between. The TCR originated in an older woman with acute or convalescent COVID-19. The V gene is TRBV19, the J gene TRBJ1-5, with a possible D match to TRBD1 (5 bases). The sequenced material came from peripheral blood. CDR3 loop: CASSISQGHNQPQHF. The CDR3 bases are TGTGCCAGTAGTATTTCCCAGGGCCATAATCAGCCCCAGCATTTT.